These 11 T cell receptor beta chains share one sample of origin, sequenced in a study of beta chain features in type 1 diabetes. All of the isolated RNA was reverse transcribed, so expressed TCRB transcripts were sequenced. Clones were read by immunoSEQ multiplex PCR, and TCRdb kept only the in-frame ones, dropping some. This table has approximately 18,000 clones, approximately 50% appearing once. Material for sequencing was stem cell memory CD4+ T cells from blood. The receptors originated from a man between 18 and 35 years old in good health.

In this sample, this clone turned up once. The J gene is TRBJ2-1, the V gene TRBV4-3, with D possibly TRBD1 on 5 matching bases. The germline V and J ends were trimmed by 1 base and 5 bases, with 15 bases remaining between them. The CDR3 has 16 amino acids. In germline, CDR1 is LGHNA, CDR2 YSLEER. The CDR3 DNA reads TGCGCCAGCAGCCAAGTCAGGGCTGATGCTAACAATGAGCAGTTCTTC. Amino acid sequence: CASSQVRADANNEQFF.

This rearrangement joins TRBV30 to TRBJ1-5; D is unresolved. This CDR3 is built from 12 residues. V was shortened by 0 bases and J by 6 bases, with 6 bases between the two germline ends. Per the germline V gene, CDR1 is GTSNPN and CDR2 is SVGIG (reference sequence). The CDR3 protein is CAWSVPGQPQHF. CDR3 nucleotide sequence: TGTGCCTGGAGTGTACCGGGTCAGCCCCAGCATTTT.

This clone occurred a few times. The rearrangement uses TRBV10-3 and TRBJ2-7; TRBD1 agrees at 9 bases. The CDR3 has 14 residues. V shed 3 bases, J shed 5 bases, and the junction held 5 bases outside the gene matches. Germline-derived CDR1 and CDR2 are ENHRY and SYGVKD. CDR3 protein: CAISDRTGADEQYF. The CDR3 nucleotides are TGTGCCATCAGTGACCGGACAGGGGCGGACGAGCAGTACTTC.

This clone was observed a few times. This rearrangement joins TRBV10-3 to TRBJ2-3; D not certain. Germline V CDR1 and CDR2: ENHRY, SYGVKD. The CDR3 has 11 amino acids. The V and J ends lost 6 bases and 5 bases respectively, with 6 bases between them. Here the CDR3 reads CAISTEDTQYF. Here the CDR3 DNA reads TGTGCCATCAGCACAGAAGATACGCAGTATTTT.

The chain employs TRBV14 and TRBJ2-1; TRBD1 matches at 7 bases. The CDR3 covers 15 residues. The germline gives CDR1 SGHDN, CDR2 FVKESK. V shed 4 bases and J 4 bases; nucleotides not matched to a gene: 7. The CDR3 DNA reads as TGTGCCAGCAGCCCAAGGACAGGACAATACAATGAGCAGTTCTTC. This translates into CASSPRTGQYNEQFF.

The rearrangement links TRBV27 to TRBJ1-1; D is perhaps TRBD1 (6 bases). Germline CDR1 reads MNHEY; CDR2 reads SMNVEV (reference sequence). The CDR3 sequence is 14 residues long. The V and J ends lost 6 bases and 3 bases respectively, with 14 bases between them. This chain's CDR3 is CASRRRTEDTEAFF. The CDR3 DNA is TGTGCCAGCAGACGCCGGACAGAAGACACTGAAGCTTTCTTT.

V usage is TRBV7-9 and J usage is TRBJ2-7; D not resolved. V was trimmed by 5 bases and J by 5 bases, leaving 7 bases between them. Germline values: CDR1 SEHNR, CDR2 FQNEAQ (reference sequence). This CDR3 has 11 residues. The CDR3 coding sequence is TGTGCCAGCAGCCCCCAGGACGAGCAGTACTTC. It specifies CASSPQDEQYF.

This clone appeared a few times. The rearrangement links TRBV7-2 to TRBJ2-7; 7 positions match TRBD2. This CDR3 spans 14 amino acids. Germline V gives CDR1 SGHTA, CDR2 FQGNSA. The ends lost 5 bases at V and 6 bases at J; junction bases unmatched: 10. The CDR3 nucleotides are TGTGCCAGCAGCCGGGAGAGCGGGGTTGTCGAGCAGTACTTC. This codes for CASSRESGVVEQYF.

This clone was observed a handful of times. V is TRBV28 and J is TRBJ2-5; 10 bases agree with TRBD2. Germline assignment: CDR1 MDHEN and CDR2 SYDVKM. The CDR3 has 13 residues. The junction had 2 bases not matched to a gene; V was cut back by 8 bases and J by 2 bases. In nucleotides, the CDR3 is TGTGCCAGCCGGACTAGCGGACAAGAGACCCAGTACTTC. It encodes CASRTSGQETQYF.

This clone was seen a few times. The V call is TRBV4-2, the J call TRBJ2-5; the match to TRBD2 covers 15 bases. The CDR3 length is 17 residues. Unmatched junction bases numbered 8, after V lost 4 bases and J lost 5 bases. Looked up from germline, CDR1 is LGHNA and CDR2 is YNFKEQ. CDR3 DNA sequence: TGTGCCAGCAGCCCAACCGGGGGACTAGCGGGGGGCGAGACCCAGTACTTC. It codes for CASSPTGGLAGGETQYF.

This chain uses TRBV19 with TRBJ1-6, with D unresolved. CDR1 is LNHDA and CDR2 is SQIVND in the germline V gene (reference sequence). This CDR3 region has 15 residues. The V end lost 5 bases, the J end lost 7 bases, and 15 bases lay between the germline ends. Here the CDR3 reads CASSPTQTGNSPLHF. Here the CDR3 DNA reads TGTGCCAGTAGTCCGACCCAAACGGGAAATTCACCCCTCCACTTT.